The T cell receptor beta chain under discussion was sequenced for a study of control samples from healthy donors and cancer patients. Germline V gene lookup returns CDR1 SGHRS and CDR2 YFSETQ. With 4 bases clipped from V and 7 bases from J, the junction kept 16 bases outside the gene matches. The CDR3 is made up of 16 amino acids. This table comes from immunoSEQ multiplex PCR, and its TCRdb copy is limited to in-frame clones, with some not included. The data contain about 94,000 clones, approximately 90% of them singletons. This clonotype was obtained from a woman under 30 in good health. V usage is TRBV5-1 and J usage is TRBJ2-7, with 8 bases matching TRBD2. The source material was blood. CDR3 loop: CASSAGGGRGVGEQYF. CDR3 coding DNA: TGCGCCAGCAGCGCGGGGGGAGGCAGGGGAGTTGGAGAGCAGTACTTC.